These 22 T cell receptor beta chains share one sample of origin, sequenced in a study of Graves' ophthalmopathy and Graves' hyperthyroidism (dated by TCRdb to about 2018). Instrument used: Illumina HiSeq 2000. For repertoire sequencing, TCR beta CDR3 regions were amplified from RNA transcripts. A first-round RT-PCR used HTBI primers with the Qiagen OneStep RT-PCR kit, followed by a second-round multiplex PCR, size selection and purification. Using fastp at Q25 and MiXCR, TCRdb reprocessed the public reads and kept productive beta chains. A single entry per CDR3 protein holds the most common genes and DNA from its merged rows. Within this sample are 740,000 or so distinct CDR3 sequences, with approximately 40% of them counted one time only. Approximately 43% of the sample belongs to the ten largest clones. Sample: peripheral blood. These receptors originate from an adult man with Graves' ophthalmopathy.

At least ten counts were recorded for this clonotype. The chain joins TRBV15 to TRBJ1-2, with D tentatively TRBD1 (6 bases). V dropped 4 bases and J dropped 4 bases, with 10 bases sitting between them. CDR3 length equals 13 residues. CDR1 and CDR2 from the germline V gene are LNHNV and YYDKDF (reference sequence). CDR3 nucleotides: TGTGCCACCAGCACAGGGGAGGGCTATGGCTACACCTTC. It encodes CATSTGEGYGYTF.

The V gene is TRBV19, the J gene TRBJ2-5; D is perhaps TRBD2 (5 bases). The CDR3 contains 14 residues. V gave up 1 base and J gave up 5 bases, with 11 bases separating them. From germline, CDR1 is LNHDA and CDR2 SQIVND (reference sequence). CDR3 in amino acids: CASSIARGVETQYF. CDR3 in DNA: TGTGCCAGTAGTATAGCCCGGGGTGTTGAGACCCAGTACTTC.

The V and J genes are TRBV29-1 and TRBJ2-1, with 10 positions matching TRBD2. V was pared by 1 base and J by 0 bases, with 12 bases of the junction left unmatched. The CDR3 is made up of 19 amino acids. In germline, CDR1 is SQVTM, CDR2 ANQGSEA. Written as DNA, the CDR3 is TGCAGCGTTGAAGTCGTAGCGGGAGGAACACGCTACTCCTACAATGAGCAGTTCTTC. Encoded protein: CSVEVVAGGTRYSYNEQFF.

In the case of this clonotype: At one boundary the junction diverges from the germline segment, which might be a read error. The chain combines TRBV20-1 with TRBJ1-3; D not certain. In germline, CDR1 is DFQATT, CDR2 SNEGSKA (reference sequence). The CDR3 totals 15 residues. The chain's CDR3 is CSASQYAGSGHTIYF. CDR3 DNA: TGCAGTGCTAGTCAGTATGCGGGTTCTGGACACACCATATATTTT.

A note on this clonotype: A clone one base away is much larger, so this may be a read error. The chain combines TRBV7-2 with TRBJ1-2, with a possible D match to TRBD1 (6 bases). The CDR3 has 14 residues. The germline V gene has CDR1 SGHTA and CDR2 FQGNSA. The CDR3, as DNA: TGTGCCGGCAGTTACCGGGACAAGAACTATGGCTACACCTTC. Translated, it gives CAGSYRDKNYGYTF.

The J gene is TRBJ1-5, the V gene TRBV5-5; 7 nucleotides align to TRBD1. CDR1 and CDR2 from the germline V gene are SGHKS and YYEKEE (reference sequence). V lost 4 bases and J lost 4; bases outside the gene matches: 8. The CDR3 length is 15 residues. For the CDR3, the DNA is TGTGCCAGCAGCCTCACAGGGGTAGGGAATCAGCCCCAGCATTTT. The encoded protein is CASSLTGVGNQPQHF. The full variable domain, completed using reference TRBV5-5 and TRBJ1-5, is DAGVTQSPTHLIKTRGQQVTLRCSPISGHKSVSWYQQVLGQGPQFIFQYYEKEERGRGNFPDRFSARQFPNYSSELNVNALLLGDSALYLCASSLTGVGNQPQHFGDGTRLSIL.

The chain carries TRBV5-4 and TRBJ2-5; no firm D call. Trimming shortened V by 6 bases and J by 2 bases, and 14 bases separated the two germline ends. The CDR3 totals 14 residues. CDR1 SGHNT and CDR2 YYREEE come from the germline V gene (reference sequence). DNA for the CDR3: TGTGCCAGCAACTCGTTTCAAGTACAAGAGACCCAGTACTTC. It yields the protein CASNSFQVQETQYF.

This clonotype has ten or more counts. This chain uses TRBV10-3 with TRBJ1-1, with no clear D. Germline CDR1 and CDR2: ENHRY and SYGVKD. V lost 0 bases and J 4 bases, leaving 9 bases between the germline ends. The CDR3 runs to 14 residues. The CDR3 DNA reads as TGTGCCATCAGTGAGTCTAGATTGGGCACTGAAGCTTTCTTT. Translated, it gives CAISESRLGTEAFF.

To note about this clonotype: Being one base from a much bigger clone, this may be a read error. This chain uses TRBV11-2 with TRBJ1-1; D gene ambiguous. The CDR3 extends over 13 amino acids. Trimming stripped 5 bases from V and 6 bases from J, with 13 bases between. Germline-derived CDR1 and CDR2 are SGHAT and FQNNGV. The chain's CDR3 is CASSRALNAEAFF. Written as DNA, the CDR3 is TGTGCCAGCAGCCGGGCGCTCAACGCTGAAGCTTTCTTT.

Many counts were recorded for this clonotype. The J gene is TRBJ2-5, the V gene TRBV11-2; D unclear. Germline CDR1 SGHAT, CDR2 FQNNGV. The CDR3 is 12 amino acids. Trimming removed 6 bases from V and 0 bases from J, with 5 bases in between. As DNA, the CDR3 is TGTGCCAGCAGTCAGTACCAAGAGACCCAGTACTTC. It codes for CASSQYQETQYF.

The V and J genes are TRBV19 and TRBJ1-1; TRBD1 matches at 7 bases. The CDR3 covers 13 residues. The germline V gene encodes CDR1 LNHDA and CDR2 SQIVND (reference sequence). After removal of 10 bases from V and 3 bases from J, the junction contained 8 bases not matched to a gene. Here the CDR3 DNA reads TGTGCCACTCAAGACAGGGAAGACACTGAAGCTTTCTTT. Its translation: CATQDREDTEAFF.

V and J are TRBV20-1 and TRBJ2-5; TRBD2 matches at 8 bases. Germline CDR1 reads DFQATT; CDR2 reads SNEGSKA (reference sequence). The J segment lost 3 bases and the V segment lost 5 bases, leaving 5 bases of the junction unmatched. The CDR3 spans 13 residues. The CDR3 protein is CSAALAGEETQYF. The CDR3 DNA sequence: TGCAGTGCTGCCCTAGCGGGTGAAGAGACCCAGTACTTC.

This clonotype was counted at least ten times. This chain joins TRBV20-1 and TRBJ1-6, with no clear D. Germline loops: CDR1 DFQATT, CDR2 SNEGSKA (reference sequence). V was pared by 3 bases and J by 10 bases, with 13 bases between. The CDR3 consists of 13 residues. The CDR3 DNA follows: TGCAGTGCTAGTTTCGTTAGTAGATCACCCCTCCACTTT. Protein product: CSASFVSRSPLHF.

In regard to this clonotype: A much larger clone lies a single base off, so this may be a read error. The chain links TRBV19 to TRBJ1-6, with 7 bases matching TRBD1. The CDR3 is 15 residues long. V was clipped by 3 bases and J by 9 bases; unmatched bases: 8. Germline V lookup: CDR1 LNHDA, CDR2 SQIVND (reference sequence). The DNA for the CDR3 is TGTGCCAGTAGTATTGGACAGGAGAATTTTTCACCCCTCCACTTT. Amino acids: CASSIGQENFSPLHF.

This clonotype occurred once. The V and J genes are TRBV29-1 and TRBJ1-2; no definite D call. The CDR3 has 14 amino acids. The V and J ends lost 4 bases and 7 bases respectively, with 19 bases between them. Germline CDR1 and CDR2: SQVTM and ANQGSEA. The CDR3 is CSVASGRERAGYTF. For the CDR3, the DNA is TGCAGCGTTGCGTCCGGGAGGGAGAGGGCTGGCTACACCTTC. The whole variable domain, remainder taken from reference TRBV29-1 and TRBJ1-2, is SAVISQKPSRDICQRGTSLTIQCQVDSQVTMMFWYRQQPGQSLTLIATANQGSEATYESGFVIDKFPISRPNLTFSTLTVSNMSPEDSSIYLCSVASGRERAGYTFGSGTRLTVV.

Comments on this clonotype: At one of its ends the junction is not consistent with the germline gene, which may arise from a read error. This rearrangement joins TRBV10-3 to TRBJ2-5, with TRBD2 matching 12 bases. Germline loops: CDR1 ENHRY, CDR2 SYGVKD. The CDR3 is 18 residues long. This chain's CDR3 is CASSEELAGGLERETQYF. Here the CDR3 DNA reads TGTGCCAGCAGTGAAGAACTAGCGGGGGGCCTAGAACGAGAGACCCAGTACTTC.

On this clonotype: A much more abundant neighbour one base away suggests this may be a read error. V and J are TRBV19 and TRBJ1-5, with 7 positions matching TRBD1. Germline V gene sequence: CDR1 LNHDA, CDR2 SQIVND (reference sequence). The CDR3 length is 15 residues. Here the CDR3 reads CASSIWTGPNQPRHF. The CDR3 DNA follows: TGTGCCAGTAGTATATGGACAGGTCCCAATCAGCCCCGGCATTTT. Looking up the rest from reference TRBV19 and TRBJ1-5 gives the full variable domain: DGGITQSPKYLFRKEGQNVTLSCEQNLNHDAMYWYRQDPGQGLRLIYYSQIVNDFQKGDIAEGYSVSREKKESFPLTVTSAQKNPTAFYLCASSIWTGPNQPRHFGDGTRLSIL.

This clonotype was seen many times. CDR3 protein: CASTRDPYGYTF. The CDR3 DNA reads as TGTGCCAGCACCCGGGACCCCTATGGCTACACCTTC. The chain joins TRBV2 to TRBJ1-2, with D possibly being TRBD1 (5 bases). CDR1 is SNHLY and CDR2 is FYNNEI in the germline V gene. With 7 bases removed from V and 4 bases from J, the gap between germline ends came to 10 bases. The CDR3 totals 12 residues.

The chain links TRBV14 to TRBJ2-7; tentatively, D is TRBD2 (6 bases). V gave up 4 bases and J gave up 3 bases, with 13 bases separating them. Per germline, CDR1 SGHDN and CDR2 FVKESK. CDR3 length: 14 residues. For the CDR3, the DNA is TGTGCCAGCAGCCCCGGCGGGGACCTCTACGAGCAGTACTTC. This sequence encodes CASSPGGDLYEQYF.

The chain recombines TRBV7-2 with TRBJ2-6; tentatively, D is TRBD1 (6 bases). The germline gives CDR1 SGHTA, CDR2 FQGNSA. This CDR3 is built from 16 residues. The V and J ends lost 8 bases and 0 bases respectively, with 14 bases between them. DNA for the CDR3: TGTGCCAGCCGGAAGCTCAGGGGCTCTGGGGCCAACGTCCTGACTTTC. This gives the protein CASRKLRGSGANVLTF.

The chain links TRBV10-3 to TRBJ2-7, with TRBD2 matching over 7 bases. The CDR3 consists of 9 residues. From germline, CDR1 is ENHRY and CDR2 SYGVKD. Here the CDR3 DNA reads TGTGCCATCAGTGACATGGGAGGGGTC. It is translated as CAISDMGGV.

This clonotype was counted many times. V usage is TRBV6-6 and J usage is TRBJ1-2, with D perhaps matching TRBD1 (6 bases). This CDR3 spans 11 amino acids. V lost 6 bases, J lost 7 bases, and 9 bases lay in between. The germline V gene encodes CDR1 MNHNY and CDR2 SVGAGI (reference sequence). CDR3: CASRTGSGYTF. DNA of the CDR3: TGTGCCAGCAGAACAGGGTCTGGCTACACCTTC.